Listed below are T cell receptor beta chains from one sample, sequenced in a study of Ad26.COV2.S vaccination and SARS-CoV-2 variants. TCRdb's copy holds only in-frame clones and misses some; the assay was immunoSEQ multiplex PCR. Among 240,000 or so clones listed, roughly 90% were seen once. This specimen consisted of peripheral blood, obtained in a trial of Ad26.COV2.S vaccine versus placebo. The receptors here all came from a person between 18 and 65 years old who received the Ad26.COV2.S COVID-19 vaccine or a placebo. Each CDR3 is given with its conserved first and last residue. D genes are given only for firm matches. Where a row states a size, it is once, few, many or the class of an expanded clone; other rows omit it.

j_call d_call clone_size v_call cdr3_aa cdr3_nt
TRBJ2-6 - - TRBV9 CASSPGGANVLTF TGTGCCAGCAGCCCAGGGGGGGCCAACGTCCTGACTTTC
TRBJ2-2 - - TRBV5-1 CASSFDALSGELFF TGCGCCAGCAGCTTTGACGCGCTCTCTGGGGAGCTGTTTTTT
TRBJ2-3 - - TRBV25-1 CASSEFVVLTDTQYF TGTGCCAGCAGTGAATTCGTAGTACTCACAGATACGCAGTATTTT
TRBJ1-1 - few TRBV28 CASSLPAAMNTEAFF TGTGCCAGCAGTTTACCGGCAGCAATGAACACTGAAGCTTTCTTT
TRBJ1-1 - - TRBV7-6 CASSAGAAGFTEAFF TGTGCCAGCAGCGCAGGGGCGGCGGGGTTCACTGAAGCTTTCTTT
TRBJ2-3 TRBD1 - TRBV18 CASSVPGQGGTDTQYF TGTGCCAGCTCCGTCCCGGGACAGGGTGGCACAGATACGCAGTATTTT
TRBJ2-3 - - TRBV5-4 CASSLGSGPTDTQYF TGTGCCAGCAGCTTGGGGTCCGGGCCCACAGATACGCAGTATTTT
TRBJ2-1 TRBD2 - TRBV11-2 CASSLASGRAPYNEQFF TGTGCCAGCAGCTTAGCTAGCGGGAGGGCCCCCTACAATGAGCAGTTCTTC
TRBJ1-1 - once TRBV6-2/TRBV6-3 CASSYPWTDPNTEAFF TGTGCCAGCAGTTACCCGTGGACAGACCCGAACACTGAAGCTTTCTTT
TRBJ1-1 TRBD1 - TRBV11-2 CASTRTGGWRTEAFF TGTGCCAGCACCCGGACAGGGGGCTGGCGCACTGAAGCTTTCTTT
TRBJ1-2 - - TRBV28 CASNWGLYTLGTSSYGYTF TGTGCCAGCAATTGGGGGCTCTATACACTGGGGACTAGTTCTTATGGCTACACCTTC
TRBJ2-2 - - TRBV5-6 CASSLVWGDHGELFF TGTGCCAGCAGCTTGGTATGGGGGGATCACGGGGAGCTGTTTTTT
TRBJ2-7 TRBD1 few TRBV4-2 CASSQDRGQRYYEQYF TGTGCCAGCAGCCAAGATCGGGGACAGAGATACTACGAGCAGTACTTC
TRBJ2-1 TRBD2 - TRBV30 CAWASGSDNEQFF TGTGCCTGGGCTAGCGGAAGCGACAATGAGCAGTTCTTC
TRBJ1-5 - - TRBV19 CASETGSNQPQHF TGTGCCAGTGAAACAGGGAGTAATCAGCCCCAGCATTTT
TRBJ2-7 TRBD1 - TRBV19 CASTLRTGTYEQYF TGTGCCAGTACCCTTAGGACAGGGACCTACGAGCAGTACTTC
TRBJ1-5 - - TRBV2 CASKGRVSQPQHF TGTGCCAGCAAAGGGAGGGTAAGCCAGCCCCAGCATTTT
TRBJ2-6 - - TRBV27 CASTPSDSGANVLTF TGTGCCAGCACCCCGTCGGACTCTGGGGCCAACGTCCTGACTTTC
TRBJ1-1 - - TRBV18 CASSSRGTNTEAFF TGTGCCAGCTCATCCCGGGGGACGAACACTGAAGCTTTCTTT
TRBJ2-5 - - TRBV6-2/TRBV6-3 CASSSPHQETQYF TGTGCCAGCAGTAGCCCCCACCAAGAGACCCAGTACTTC
TRBJ2-7 - - TRBV11-2 CASSPGAPFYEQYF TGTGCCAGCAGCCCAGGGGCTCCTTTTTACGAGCAGTACTTC
TRBJ2-1 TRBD2 - TRBV18 CASSPRTSGVDEQFF TGTGCCAGCTCACCTCGGACTAGCGGGGTCGATGAGCAGTTCTTC
TRBJ2-5 TRBD2 - TRBV6-5 CASSSAGGPRETQYF TGTGCCAGCAGTTCAGCGGGAGGGCCTCGGGAGACCCAGTACTTC
TRBJ2-4 - few TRBV19 CASIDQGNKNIQYF TGTGCCAGTATCGATCAGGGGAACAAAAACATTCAGTACTTC
TRBJ1-1 TRBD1 - TRBV19 CASRTGTGGYETSNTEAFF TGTGCCAGCCGGACCGGGACAGGGGGCTACGAAACCTCGAACACTGAAGCTTTCTTT
TRBJ2-1 - - TRBV27 CASSRLMRMRDIPEQFF TGTGCCAGCAGCCGGCTGATGCGGATGCGGGATATCCCTGAGCAGTTCTTC
TRBJ1-2 TRBD1 - TRBV30 CAWRGDRGRGGYTF TGTGCCTGGAGAGGGGACAGGGGTCGAGGTGGCTACACCTTC
TRBJ2-7 TRBD1 - TRBV11-2 CASSFGKTGGKNYEQYF TGTGCCAGCAGCTTCGGAAAGACAGGGGGCAAAAACTACGAGCAGTACTTC
TRBJ2-7 TRBD2 - TRBV5-1 CASSWEGSGEQYF TGCGCCAGCAGCTGGGAGGGATCGGGCGAGCAGTACTTC